The next 19 T cell receptor beta chains were all read from a single sample in a study of T cells in Graves' hyperthyroidism and ophthalmopathy. Regions amplified from RNA transcripts were the TCR beta CDR3 regions. A first-round RT-PCR of the TCR CDR3 used the HTBI primer set. TCRdb processed the multiplex PCR reads anew with MiXCR; each CDR3 protein has one entry. The repertoire includes fewer than 500,000 distinct CDR3 sequences, approximately 13% of them detected once, and roughly 20% sits in the top ten. The sequencing input was blood. These receptor sequences come from a man younger than 40 with Graves' hyperthyroidism that later progressed to Graves' ophthalmopathy.

This clonotype came up many times. J is TRBJ2-7 and V is TRBV6-2 or TRBV6-3; D unclear. V lost 0 bases and J lost 7, with 22 bases in between. The CDR3 is made up of 17 amino acids. Looked up from germline, CDR1 is MNHEY and CDR2 is SVGEGT. CDR3 in DNA: TGTGCCAGCAGTTACTCGATGTCTGCGCTTAGGGCCTGGGAGCAGTACTTC. Its protein is CASSYSMSALRAWEQYF.

The table lists this clonotype with many counts. V is TRBV6-1 and J is TRBJ1-5, with a tentative D call TRBD1 (5 bases). The CDR3 loop spans 17 amino acids. The germline CDR1 and CDR2 sequences are MNHNS and SASEGT. V lost 5 bases to trimming and J lost 2 bases, with 19 bases between them. The CDR3 DNA sequence: TGTGCCAGCAGTCCTTTTGGCGGGGGAAGAGGCAATCAGCCCCAGCATTTT. Translation: CASSPFGGGRGNQPQHF.

This clonotype was recorded many times. The chain uses TRBV5-1 and TRBJ1-1; perhaps TRBD1 as D (5 bases). CDR1 SGHRS and CDR2 YFSETQ come from the germline V gene. CDR3 length: 15 amino acids. V was clipped by 4 bases and J by 7 bases, with 20 bases between them. The CDR3 here is CASSLTRGTNFEAFF. CDR3 sequence (DNA): TGCGCCAGCAGCCTAACGAGGGGAACCAATTTTGAAGCTTTCTTT. Full variable domain (remainder filled in from reference TRBV5-1 and TRBJ1-1): KAGVTQTPRYLIKTRGQQVTLSCSPISGHRSVSWYQQTPGQGLQFLFEYFSETQRNKGNFPGRFSGRQFSNSRSEMNVSTLELGDSALYLCASSLTRGTNFEAFFGQGTRLTVV.

The chain carries TRBV5-1 and TRBJ1-2; D remains unclear. The CDR3 extends over 15 amino acids. Germline V gene lookup returns CDR1 SGHRS and CDR2 YFSETQ. The V and J ends lost 0 bases and 0 bases respectively, with 9 bases between them. The chain's CDR3 is CASSLEGTSNYGYTF. The DNA for the CDR3 is TGCGCCAGCAGCTTGGAGGGCACCTCTAACTATGGCTACACCTTC.

This clonotype has a handful of counts. J is TRBJ2-2 and V is TRBV20-1, with 9 bases identical to TRBD2. The germline V gene has CDR1 DFQATT and CDR2 SNEGSKA (reference sequence). The CDR3 has 18 amino acids. Trimming at V came to 0 bases and at J to 2 bases, leaving 10 bases not matched to a gene. Written as DNA, the CDR3 is TGCAGTGCTAGAGACCGGGCCAGCGGGGGGATCAACACCGGGGAGCTGTTTTTT. This sequence encodes CSARDRASGGINTGELFF.

V gene TRBV5-6 combines with J gene TRBJ2-7; possibly TRBD1 or TRBD2 for D (6 bases each). Trimming removed 4 bases from V and 5 bases from J, with 19 bases in between. The CDR3 length is 15 residues. Germline CDR1 reads SGHDT; CDR2 reads YYEEEE. Written as DNA, the CDR3 is TGTGCCAGCAGCATTGGAGGGGGGCTGGATGACGAGCAGTACTTC. This gives the protein CASSIGGGLDDEQYF. Looking up the rest from reference TRBV5-6 and TRBJ2-7 gives the full variable domain: DAGVTQSPTHLIKTRGQQVTLRCSPKSGHDTVSWYQQALGQGPQFIFQYYEEEERQRGNFPDRFSGHQFPNYSSELNVNALLLGDSALYLCASSIGGGLDDEQYFGPGTRLTVT.

This clonotype was counted ten times or more. The V call is TRBV24-1, the J call TRBJ2-3, with D possibly matching TRBD1 (6 bases). Germline lookup yields CDR1 KGHDR and CDR2 SFDVKD. V shed 1 base and J shed 1 base, with 11 bases lying between them. The CDR3 is 16 residues long. The CDR3 spells CATSDFPGACTDTQYF. The CDR3 nucleotides read TGTGCCACCAGTGATTTCCCAGGGGCGTGCACAGATACGCAGTATTTT.

This clonotype was observed at least ten times. The chain couples TRBV20-1 to TRBJ2-3; 7 nucleotides agree with TRBD2. The CDR3 sequence is 15 residues long. Per germline, CDR1 DFQATT and CDR2 SNEGSKA (reference sequence). The ends lost 3 bases at V and 6 bases at J; junction bases unmatched: 12. CDR3 amino acids: CSARGLSGKGDTQYF. The CDR3 DNA reads as TGCAGTGCTAGGGGACTAAGCGGCAAAGGGGATACGCAGTATTTT.

This clonotype came up many times. The CDR3 coding sequence is TGTGCCACCAGTCTCGCGACAGATACCGGGGAGCTGTTTTTT. Amino acid sequence: CATSLATDTGELFF. The gene calls are TRBV24-1 and TRBJ2-2; a possible D gene is TRBD1 (5 bases). Per germline, CDR1 KGHDR and CDR2 SFDVKD. The CDR3 has 14 residues. Trimming shortened V by 6 bases and J by 5 bases, and 12 bases separated the two germline ends.

This chain links TRBV12-3 or TRBV12-4 with TRBJ2-1; D might be TRBD1 or TRBD2, each matching 5 bases. The CDR3 sequence is 14 residues long. Trimming stripped 3 bases from V and 5 bases from J, with 11 bases between. CDR3 DNA: TGTGCCAGCAGTTTCGGGGCCCTCCACAATGAGCAGTTCTTC. This encodes CASSFGALHNEQFF.

This clonotype was observed at least ten times. This rearrangement joins TRBV27 to TRBJ2-7; possible D gene TRBD1, 7 bases. CDR3 length equals 15 residues. The germline CDR1 and CDR2 sequences are MNHEY and SMNVEV (reference sequence). The V gene lost 7 bases and the J gene lost 7 bases, with 23 bases spanning the gap. The CDR3 loop is CASIFPIRGEREQYF. CDR3 nucleotide sequence: TGTGCCAGCATCTTCCCAATCAGGGGGGAGAGGGAGCAGTACTTC.

This clonotype was seen many times. The chain uses TRBV28 and TRBJ1-2; tentatively, D is TRBD1 (5 bases). The V end lost 7 bases, the J end lost 3 bases, and 18 bases lay between the germline ends. Per germline, CDR1 MDHEN and CDR2 SYDVKM. This CDR3 contains 15 residues. The DNA of the CDR3 is TGTGCCAGCAATCTAACAAAATTGGGGGACTATGGCTACACCTTC. Its translation is CASNLTKLGDYGYTF.

This clonotype was recorded at least ten times. The chain employs TRBV11-2 and TRBJ1-1, with D maybe TRBD1 (5 bases). The V end was cut by 1 base, the J end by 3 bases, with 9 bases between. The CDR3 covers 14 residues. Germline V gene data show CDR1 as SGHAT and CDR2 as FQNNGV. DNA for the CDR3: TGTGCCAGCAGCTTAGGGCCGGGACACACTGAAGCTTTCTTT. It translates to CASSLGPGHTEAFF. Drawing the rest from reference TRBV11-2 and TRBJ1-1, the complete variable domain is EAGVAQSPRYKIIEKRQSVAFWCNPISGHATLYWYQQILGQGPKLLIQFQNNGVVDDSQLPKDRFSAERLKGVDSTLKIQPAKLEDSAVYLCASSLGPGHTEAFFGQGTRLTVV.

This clonotype has ten or more counts. The chain joins TRBV11-2 to TRBJ2-5; 8 bases are shared with TRBD1. Germline V gene sequence: CDR1 SGHAT, CDR2 FQNNGV. CDR3 length: 13 residues. V shed 5 bases and J 1 base; nucleotides not matched to a gene: 0. This CDR3 is CASSQGAQETQYF. The CDR3 DNA is TGTGCCAGCAGCCAGGGGGCCCAAGAGACCCAGTACTTC.

To note about this clonotype: This may stem from a read error, because a much larger clone lies one nucleotide away. V usage is TRBV20-1 and J usage is TRBJ2-1; D is possibly TRBD1 or TRBD2 (7 bases each). Germline assignment: CDR1 DFQATT and CDR2 SNEGSKA (reference sequence). This CDR3 is built from 16 residues. The CDR3 DNA is TGCAGTGCTAGATTCGCGGGGGACAGCTCCGACAATGAGCAGTTCTTC. Amino acids: CSARFAGDSSDNEQFF.

This clonotype was counted at least ten times. V gene TRBV12-3 or TRBV12-4 combines with J gene TRBJ2-1; tentative D call: TRBD1 (5 bases). Trimming stripped 5 bases from V and 0 bases from J, with 14 bases between. There are 16 residues in the CDR3. This CDR3 is CASSASRVSSYNEQFF. CDR3 DNA: TGTGCCAGCAGTGCATCCAGGGTCTCCTCCTACAATGAGCAGTTCTTC.

This clonotype occurred many times. The chain links TRBV28 to TRBJ2-5; no clear D. The V gene lost 4 bases and the J gene lost 6 bases, with 15 bases spanning the gap. The CDR3 runs to 14 residues. Germline loops: CDR1 MDHEN, CDR2 SYDVKM. Here the CDR3 reads CASSYLIGPQTQYF. CDR3 coding DNA: TGTGCCAGCAGTTATTTAATTGGTCCGCAGACCCAGTACTTC. The whole variable domain, remainder taken from reference TRBV28 and TRBJ2-5, is DVKVTQSSRYLVKRTGEKVFLECVQDMDHENMFWYRQDPGLGLRLIYFSYDVKMKEKGDIPEGYSVSREKKERFSLILESASTNQTSMYLCASSYLIGPQTQYFGPGTRLLVL.

In its sample, this clonotype was seen many times. The chain recombines TRBV6-1 with TRBJ1-3; D may be TRBD1 (5 bases). The CDR3 has 14 residues. The V and J ends lost 6 bases and 0 bases respectively, with 9 bases between them. Per germline, CDR1 MNHNS and CDR2 SASEGT. The CDR3 DNA sequence: TGTGCCAGCAGCGCCAGGGCCTCTGGAAACACCATATATTTT. Amino acids: CASSARASGNTIYF.

This clonotype has a count of ten or more. V and J are TRBV6-1 and TRBJ2-5; 9 nucleotides align to TRBD2. The junction had 11 bases not matched to a gene; V was cut back by 7 bases and J by 5 bases. This CDR3 is 15 amino acids long. CDR1 MNHNS and CDR2 SASEGT come from the germline V gene. The CDR3 DNA reads TGTGCCAGCAATCCGCGACTAGCGGACAGGGAGACCCAGTACTTC. This translates into CASNPRLADRETQYF.